The 10 T cell receptor beta chains reported below all come from one sample, sequenced in a study of T cell repertoires in cytomegalovirus infection. From the reads, TCRdb called clonotypes with MiXCR, one entry per CDR3 protein. The sample includes approximately 750,000 distinct CDR3 sequences, under 40% seen only once; the top ten take about 2.8%. Sequenced input: PBMCs. Every receptor here comes from a human donor in good health (CMV status not recorded). Some clones in this sample may be carry-over from other donors' samples.

In this sample, this clonotype turned up many times. The V gene is TRBV7-8, the J gene TRBJ2-2, with D possibly being TRBD1 (5 bases). V was pared by 2 bases and J by 3 bases, with 16 bases between. The CDR3 length is 17 residues. Germline V gene sequence: CDR1 SGHVS, CDR2 FQNEAQ. CDR3 in DNA: TGTGCCAGCAGCTTATTGCGCAGGGTCGCGGACACCGGGGAGCTGTTTTTT. It is translated as CASSLLRRVADTGELFF.

The gene calls are TRBV28 and TRBJ1-2, with D tentatively TRBD1 (6 bases). The V end was cut by 1 base, the J end by 4 bases, with 10 bases between. This CDR3 contains 14 residues. From germline, CDR1 is MDHEN and CDR2 SYDVKM. CDR3 in amino acids: CASSLLPGVYGYTF. Here the CDR3 DNA reads TGTGCCAGCAGTTTATTACCAGGGGTCTATGGCTACACCTTC.

J is TRBJ2-3 and V is TRBV7-2, with no clear D. Trimming removed 4 bases from V and 5 bases from J, with 10 bases in between. Germline V gene data show CDR1 as SGHTA and CDR2 as FQGNSA. This CDR3 is built from 13 residues. In DNA, the CDR3 is TGTGCCAGCAGCTCGATTCTCCGAGATACGCAGTATTTT. Encoded protein: CASSSILRDTQYF.

This clonotype was seen only a few times. The J gene is TRBJ2-4, the V gene TRBV27, with TRBD2 as a possible D gene (5 bases). V gave up 5 bases and J gave up 7 bases, with 15 bases separating them. CDR3 length: 14 residues. CDR1 is MNHEY, CDR2 SMNVEV, per germline (reference sequence). CDR3 sequence reads: CASSPLTSLNIQYF. Here the CDR3 DNA reads TGTGCCAGCAGTCCACTAACTAGTTTGAACATTCAGTACTTC.

V is TRBV5-8 and J is TRBJ1-5, with 7 bases that match TRBD1. V dropped 1 base and J dropped 7; count of bases not matched to a gene: 8. The germline CDR1 and CDR2 sequences are SGHTS and YDEGEE. The CDR3 spans 15 residues. CDR3 in amino acids: CASSLIQGGGQPQHF. CDR3 DNA sequence: TGTGCCAGCAGCTTGATCCAGGGGGGGGGGCAGCCCCAGCATTTT.

In this sample, this clonotype turned up a few times. This rearrangement joins TRBV11-2 to TRBJ2-5; 7 bases are a match to TRBD2. The CDR3 length is 17 residues. V lost 1 base and J lost 5; bases outside the gene matches: 13. Looked up from germline, CDR1 is SGHAT and CDR2 is FQNNGV. CDR3 sequence: CASSLGDSGLTGETQYF. The CDR3 DNA is TGTGCCAGCAGCTTAGGGGACTCGGGACTAACGGGGGAGACCCAGTACTTC. Full variable domain (rest looked up from reference TRBV11-2 and TRBJ2-5): EAGVAQSPRYKIIEKRQSVAFWCNPISGHATLYWYQQILGQGPKLLIQFQNNGVVDDSQLPKDRFSAERLKGVDSTLKIQPAKLEDSAVYLCASSLGDSGLTGETQYFGPGTRLLVL.

The chain carries TRBV7-6 and TRBJ2-3, with 13 bases aligning to TRBD2. The germline V gene encodes CDR1 SGHVS and CDR2 FNYEAQ. The CDR3 length is 17 residues. Germline trimming cut 4 bases from V and 2 bases from J; bases unmatched to any gene: 6. Here the CDR3 DNA reads TGTGCCAGCAGCTCCGGGACTAGCGGGGAGATCACAGATACGCAGTATTTT. Residues: CASSSGTSGEITDTQYF. Full variable domain (outside the CDR3, taken from reference TRBV7-6 and TRBJ2-3): GAGVSQSPRYKVTKRGQDVALRCDPISGHVSLYWYRQALGQGPEFLTYFNYEAQQDKSGLPNDRFSAERPEGSISTLTIQRTEQRDSAMYRCASSSGTSGEITDTQYFGPGTRLTVL.

This clonotype was recorded at least ten times. The J gene is TRBJ1-1, the V gene TRBV7-9, with 7 nucleotides matching TRBD1. The CDR3 consists of 15 residues. Germline values: CDR1 SEHNR, CDR2 FQNEAQ (reference sequence). The V segment lost 1 base and the J segment 1 base; nucleotides outside the gene matches: 3. CDR3 protein: CASSLVDRRNTEAFF. CDR3 DNA: TGTGCCAGCAGCTTAGTGGACAGGAGGAACACTGAAGCTTTCTTT.

This clonotype was seen a handful of times. The chain links TRBV19 to TRBJ2-7; no firm D call. This CDR3 is 14 amino acids long. Trimming removed 1 base at V and 1 base at J, with 8 bases between. The V gene's germline CDR1 is LNHDA and CDR2 SQIVND (reference sequence). The CDR3 region has the DNA TGTGCCAGTAGTATAGTCGGCTTATCCTACGAGCAGTACTTC. It encodes CASSIVGLSYEQYF. The complete variable domain, with remaining parts taken from reference TRBV19 and TRBJ2-7, reads DGGITQSPKYLFRKEGQNVTLSCEQNLNHDAMYWYRQDPGQGLRLIYYSQIVNDFQKGDIAEGYSVSREKKESFPLTVTSAQKNPTAFYLCASSIVGLSYEQYFGPGTRLTVT.

This clonotype was seen a few times. V is TRBV7-8 and J is TRBJ2-7; 8 nucleotides align to TRBD1. Per the germline V gene, CDR1 is SGHVS and CDR2 is FQNEAQ. V shed 5 bases and J 9 bases; nucleotides not matched to a gene: 6. The CDR3 sequence is 12 residues long. CDR3 sequence reads: CASSDGQGWQYF. As DNA, the CDR3 is TGTGCCAGCAGCGATGGACAGGGTTGGCAGTACTTC.